This T cell receptor (beta chain) comes out of a study of blood T cell repertoires in COVID-19. Study-level information: There were acute and convalescent COVID-19 samples, and they came from the United States, Italy and Spain. Nucleic acid was either cDNA or gDNA, and it came from T cells, B-cell-depleted T cells, or PBMCs.

This clone was detected once. In the authors' workflow: Reference gene primer amplification gave nucleated cell count estimates. The table came from immunoSEQ multiplex PCR; TCRdb's copy has only in-frame clones and leaves some out. That table furnishes V, J and clone size, whereas the DNA furnished D and trimming. The repertoire holds over 150,000 clones, with approximately 85% as singletons. Among Cohort 3 donors, those recovered had two negative PCRs, clearance, or symptom resolution. Trimming removed 0 bases at V and 4 bases at J, with 12 bases between. The CDR3 contains 15 residues. From germline, CDR1 is SGHVS and CDR2 FQNEAQ.

The sequence was collected from a man aged 35 to 55 who had recovered from COVID-19. Sequenced material: PBMCs or T cells enriched from blood (not recorded which). This chain uses TRBV7-8 with TRBJ1-1; D may be TRBD1 (5 bases). The CDR3 DNA follows: TGTGCCAGCAGCTTAGCGCAGGGTAGTGCCACTGAAGCTTTCTTT. Protein sequence: CASSLAQGSATEAFF.